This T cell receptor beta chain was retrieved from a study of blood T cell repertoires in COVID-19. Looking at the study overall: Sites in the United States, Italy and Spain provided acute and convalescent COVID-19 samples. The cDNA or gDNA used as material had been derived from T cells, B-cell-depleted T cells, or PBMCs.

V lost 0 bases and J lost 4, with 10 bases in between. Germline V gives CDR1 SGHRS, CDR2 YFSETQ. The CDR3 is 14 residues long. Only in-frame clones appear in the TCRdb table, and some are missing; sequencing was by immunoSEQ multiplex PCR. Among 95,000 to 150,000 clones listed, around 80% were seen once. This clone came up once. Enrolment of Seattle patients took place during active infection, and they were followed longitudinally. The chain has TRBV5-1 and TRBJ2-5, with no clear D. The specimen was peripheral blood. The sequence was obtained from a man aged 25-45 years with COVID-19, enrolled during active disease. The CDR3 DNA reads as TGCGCCAGCAGCTTGGTGGCGCTAGTAGAGACCCAGTACTTC. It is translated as CASSLVALVETQYF.